A selection of T cell receptor beta chains follows, all from one sample in a study of control samples from healthy donors and cancer patients. Method: immunoSEQ multiplex PCR; TCRdb's copy keeps in-frame clones and lacks some. The repertoire consists of roughly 120,000 clones, with roughly 90% occurring once and the leading ten covering roughly 40%. What was sequenced was blood. The receptors stem from a man aged 50-60 years in good health. Each CDR3 is given with its conserved first and last residue. Fields, in order: V gene, J gene, D gene, clone size, CDR3 protein, CDR3 DNA. D genes are given only for firm matches. Some rows have no size entry. The others give once, few or many, or a class for an expanded clone.

>TRBV7-9|TRBJ2-2|TRBD1|.
CASSLGDSDTGELFF
TGTGCCAGCAGCTTAGGGGACAGCGACACCGGGGAGCTGTTTTTT
>TRBV5-5|TRBJ1-1|.|few
CASSLFGGRGGTEAFF
TGTGCCAGCAGCTTGTTCGGGGGGCGAGGGGGCACTGAAGCTTTCTTT
>TRBV5-5|TRBJ1-4|.|.
CASSRDTNEKLFF
TGTGCCAGCAGCAGGGACACAAATGAAAAACTGTTTTTT
>TRBV7-2|TRBJ2-1|.|.
CASSSGRLYNEQFF
TGTGCCAGCAGCTCGGGACGCCTCTACAATGAGCAGTTCTTC
>TRBV5-6|TRBJ2-1|TRBD1|once
CASSKDRGQFF
TGTGCCAGCAGCAAAGACAGGGGGCAGTTCTTC
>TRBV19|TRBJ1-4|.|.
CASRPAKGPNEKLFF
TGTGCCAGTAGGCCCGCCAAGGGCCCTAATGAAAAACTGTTTTTT
>TRBV5-1|TRBJ1-1|TRBD1|.
CASSYQDRVRTEAFF
TGCGCCAGCAGCTACCAGGACAGGGTAAGAACTGAAGCTTTCTTT
>TRBV27|TRBJ2-2|.|.
CASSPLNGELFF
TGTGCCAGCAGCCCCCTGAACGGGGAGCTGTTTTTT
>TRBV5-4|TRBJ2-7|TRBD1|.
CASGPGQGPYEQYF
TGTGCCAGCGGCCCGGGACAGGGTCCTTACGAGCAGTACTTC
>TRBV5-6|TRBJ2-1|.|.
CASSLIGVSGNEQFF
TGTGCCAGCAGCTTGATAGGGGTCAGCGGCAATGAGCAGTTCTTC
>TRBV30|TRBJ1-1|.|.
CAWRGERNTEAFF
TGTGCCTGGAGGGGGGAACGGAACACTGAAGCTTTCTTT
>TRBV7-9|TRBJ1-1|.|.
CASSLLLSGDTEAFF
TGTGCCAGCAGCTTACTGCTTTCGGGAGACACTGAAGCTTTCTTT
>TRBV4-3|TRBJ1-1|TRBD1|.
CASSHYRGENTEAFF
TGCGCCAGCAGCCATTACAGGGGTGAGAACACTGAAGCTTTCTTT
>TRBV18|TRBJ1-1|.|once
CASAAVNFEAFF
TGTGCCAGTGCCGCAGTAAATTTTGAAGCTTTCTTT
>TRBV16|TRBJ2-7|TRBD1|once
CASSRGQGYEQYF
TGTGCCAGCAGCCGGGGACAGGGTTACGAGCAGTACTTC
>TRBV28|TRBJ1-2|.|.
CATSYRRSGYTF
TGTGCCACTTCCTACCGGCGGTCTGGCTACACCTTC
>TRBV18|TRBJ1-3|TRBD1|once
CASSPIKGAVGNTIYF
TGTGCCAGCTCACCGATAAAGGGGGCAGTTGGAAACACCATATATTTT
>TRBV5-6|TRBJ2-7|TRBD1|.
CASSSPRTGTYEQYF
TGTGCCAGCAGCTCACCAAGGACAGGGACCTACGAGCAGTACTTC
>TRBV18|TRBJ2-3|.|.
CASSPPQLTDTQYF
TGTGCCAGCTCACCCCCTCAGCTCACAGATACGCAGTATTTT
>TRBV21-1|TRBJ1-5|.|.
CASSKQGTRYSNQPQHF
TGTGCCAGCAGCAAGCAAGGGACACGCTATAGCAATCAGCCCCAGCATTTT
>TRBV2|TRBJ1-3|.|.
CASRYGNTIYF
TGTGCCAGCAGATATGGAAACACCATATATTTT
>TRBV7-2|TRBJ2-2|TRBD2|.
CASSLSGLAGMRTGELFF
TGTGCCAGCAGCTTGTCGGGACTAGCGGGGATGCGCACCGGGGAGCTGTTTTTT
>TRBV24-1|TRBJ2-5|.|.
CATSDRTEQETQYF
TGTGCCACCAGTGACCGGACGGAACAAGAGACCCAGTACTTC
>TRBV10-3|TRBJ1-2|.|.
CAIGGYGGDNNYGYTF
TGTGCCATCGGGGGTTACGGGGGAGACAATAACTATGGCTACACCTTC
>TRBV19|TRBJ1-3|.|.
CASSMHSSGNTIYF
TGTGCCAGTAGTATGCACAGCTCTGGAAACACCATATATTTT
>TRBV6-5|TRBJ1-2|.|.
CASSRGSDPYYGYTF
TGTGCCAGCAGTCGCGGCTCAGATCCCTACTATGGCTACACCTTC
>TRBV30|TRBJ1-1|.|.
CAWRKQGNTEAFF
TGTGCCTGGAGGAAACAGGGGAACACTGAAGCTTTCTTT
>TRBV29-1|TRBJ1-2|.|.
CSLDGPSPTMGYTF
TGCAGCCTCGACGGACCGAGCCCAACTATGGGATACACCTTC
>TRBV2|TRBJ1-6|.|.
CASSEEGGTYNSPLHF
TGTGCCAGCAGTGAAGAGGGGGGCACTTATAATTCACCCCTCCACTTT
>TRBV5-4|TRBJ2-3|.|few
CASSLAGGQSTDTQYF
TGTGCCAGCAGCTTGGCGGGGGGACAGAGCACAGATACGCAGTATTTT
>TRBV4-2|TRBJ2-2|.|.
CASSQESGRPTGELFF
TGTGCCAGCAGCCAAGAGTCGGGCAGACCGACCGGGGAGCTGTTTTTT
>TRBV29-1|TRBJ2-6|.|.
CSVDQAGANVLTF
TGCAGCGTTGACCAGGCTGGGGCCAACGTCCTGACTTTC
>TRBV19|TRBJ1-5|TRBD1|.
CASSSMLDRVNQPQHF
TGTGCCAGTTCATCGATGCTGGACAGGGTCAATCAGCCCCAGCATTTT
>TRBV19|TRBJ1-1|.|.
CASSIVVGRGIRTEAFF
TGTGCCAGTAGTATCGTTGTGGGCCGGGGGATTCGAACTGAAGCTTTCTTT
>TRBV29-1|TRBJ1-3|.|.
CSVEDRAGNTIYF
TGCAGCGTTGAAGACAGGGCCGGAAACACCATATATTTT
>TRBV11-2|TRBJ2-7|.|.
CASSLAWGDKSYEQYF
TGTGCCAGCAGCTTAGCTTGGGGGGACAAATCCTACGAGCAGTACTTC
>TRBV18|TRBJ2-3|TRBD2|.
CASSPRPGMRLASSTDTQYF
TGTGCCAGCTCACCACGTCCGGGAATGAGACTAGCCTCATCCACAGATACGCAGTATTTT
>TRBV10-3|TRBJ2-3|TRBD2|.
CAISETSGPTDTQYF
TGTGCCATCAGTGAGACTAGCGGACCCACAGATACGCAGTATTTT
>TRBV30|TRBJ1-5|.|.
CAWSVAVTNQPQHF
TGTGCCTGGAGTGTGGCAGTCACTAATCAGCCCCAGCATTTT
>TRBV27|TRBJ2-1|TRBD1|.
CASSPGTGGRNEQFF
TGTGCCAGCAGTCCCGGGACAGGGGGGCGCAATGAGCAGTTCTTC
>TRBV4-3|TRBJ2-2|.|.
CASSQDWRSSNTGELFF
TGCGCCAGCAGCCAAGACTGGCGTAGCTCGAACACCGGGGAGCTGTTTTTT
>TRBV7-6|TRBJ1-5|.|few
CASSLDGGSNQPQHF
TGTGCCAGCAGCTTAGATGGGGGTAGTAATCAGCCCCAGCATTTT
>TRBV6-6|TRBJ2-3|TRBD1|.
CASSYSTGASTDTQYF
TGTGCCAGCAGTTACTCTACAGGGGCCAGCACAGATACGCAGTATTTT
>TRBV12-3/TRBV12-4|TRBJ1-2|.|.
CASSLGRAYGYTF
TGTGCCAGCAGTTTAGGCAGAGCCTATGGCTACACCTTC
>TRBV7-7|TRBJ2-7|TRBD1|.
CASSPGQGHSYEQYF
TGTGCCAGCAGCCCGGGACAGGGCCACTCCTACGAGCAGTACTTC
>TRBV6-5|TRBJ2-7|.|.
CASSLTSRGGYEQYF
TGTGCCAGCAGTCTCACTTCCAGGGGGGGATACGAGCAGTACTTC
>TRBV15|TRBJ1-1|TRBD1|.
CATSRDGTGDTEAFF
TGTGCCACCAGCAGAGATGGGACAGGGGACACTGAAGCTTTCTTT
>TRBV5-8|TRBJ1-2|TRBD1|.
CASSLLQGALGYTF
TGTGCCAGCAGCTTGTTACAGGGGGCGCTTGGCTACACCTTC
>TRBV21-1|TRBJ2-5|.|.
CASSTGGGLGETQYF
TGTGCCAGCAGTACAGGGGGCGGTCTAGGGGAGACCCAGTACTTC
>TRBV19|TRBJ1-1|.|.
CASSIGTVNTEAFF
TGTGCCAGTAGTATAGGGACAGTGAACACTGAAGCTTTCTTT
>TRBV21-1|TRBJ2-1|.|once
CARNRGISSYNEQFF
TGTGCCAGAAACAGGGGGATCTCCTCCTACAATGAGCAGTTCTTC
>TRBV18|TRBJ2-2|TRBD2|.
CASSPRRAGGPNTGELFF
TGTGCCAGCTCACCAAGGCGAGCGGGGGGTCCGAACACCGGGGAGCTGTTTTTT
>TRBV5-6|TRBJ2-2|.|.
CASSLPTGELFF
TGTGCCAGCAGCTTGCCAACCGGGGAGCTGTTTTTT
>TRBV6-2/TRBV6-3|TRBJ2-3|.|.
CASSSHPAGPDTQYF
TGTGCCAGCAGTTCCCACCCAGCAGGCCCAGATACGCAGTATTTT
>TRBV18|TRBJ1-1|.|.
CASSPRTVSNTEAFF
TGTGCCAGCTCACCTAGGACAGTGTCGAACACTGAAGCTTTCTTT
>TRBV19|TRBJ2-5|.|.
CASSMSGGVETQYF
TGTGCCAGTAGTATGTCGGGGGGCGTAGAGACCCAGTACTTC
>TRBV11-2|TRBJ1-2|.|.
CASSLQDRQGYTF
TGTGCCAGCAGCCTGCAGGATCGGCAGGGCTACACCTTC